This TCR beta chain was sequenced during a study of OX40 agonist ivuxolimab in advanced cancers. Assay used: immunoSEQ multiplex PCR; TCRdb lists only in-frame clones, some missing. The table records tens of thousands of clones, about 93% of them present only once. Trimming left V 7 bases short and J 9 bases short, with 13 bases between. Germline loops: CDR1 MNHNY, CDR2 SVGAGI (reference sequence). The CDR3 runs to 13 residues. The sample was CD4+ or CD8+ T cells sorted from blood, taken in a trial of the OX40 agonist ivuxolimab. The rearrangement joins TRBV6-6 to TRBJ1-6; D is possibly TRBD1 (5 bases). The sequence came from an adult with an advanced solid tumor such as melanoma, head and neck, liver or kidney cancer. Here the CDR3 DNA reads TGTGCCAGCAAAGAGGGGTCAGGTTCACCCCTCCACTTT. Translating it yields CASKEGSGSPLHF.